These 20 T cell receptor beta chains share one sample of origin, sequenced in a study of blood T cell repertoires in COVID-19. Using immunoSEQ multiplex PCR, the repertoire was profiled, and TCRdb retains in-frame clones only, with some absent. Here the sample spans approximately 280,000 clones, approximately 91% being singletons. The material sequenced was peripheral blood. Receptors were obtained from a man aged 18 to 35 with active or convalescent COVID-19.

CDR3 DNA sequence: TGTGCCAGCAGCCGGACTAGCGGGCCCTACGAGCAGTACTTC. Translating gives CASSRTSGPYEQYF. J is TRBJ2-7 and V is TRBV6-6; 11 bases fit TRBD2. CDR3 length: 14 residues. Germline values: CDR1 MNHNY, CDR2 SVGAGI (reference sequence). V was clipped by 6 bases and J by 2 bases; unmatched bases: 3.

The genes are TRBV5-6 and TRBJ1-1, with TRBD1 matching over 8 bases. J was trimmed by 6 bases and V by 5 bases; bases with no gene match: 9. Per germline, CDR1 SGHDT and CDR2 YYEEEE. The CDR3 is 14 amino acids. CDR3 coding DNA: TGTGCCAGCAGTGGACAGGGTCTTCGAGCTGAAGCTTTCTTT. Its protein product is CASSGQGLRAEAFF.

The CDR3: CASSSRDTPNYGYTF. In nucleotides, the CDR3 is TGTGCCAGCAGCTCCCGGGACACCCCTAACTATGGCTACACCTTC. This sequence joins TRBV7-2 and TRBJ1-2; D is possibly TRBD1 (6 bases). Germline V lookup: CDR1 SGHTA, CDR2 FQGNSA. The ends were cut back, 4 bases at V and 0 bases at J, with 12 bases in the middle. This CDR3 has 15 residues.

The rearrangement links TRBV7-9 to TRBJ2-2, with 8 positions matching TRBD1. This CDR3 spans 16 amino acids. Germline CDR1 is SEHNR and CDR2 is FQNEAQ (reference sequence). V dropped 8 bases and J dropped 0; count of bases not matched to a gene: 8. CDR3: CASPEDRGTNTGELFF. In DNA form, the CDR3 reads TGTGCCAGCCCTGAAGACAGGGGTACGAACACCGGGGAGCTGTTTTTT.

The chain has TRBV6-2 or TRBV6-3 and TRBJ1-2; the match to TRBD1 covers 7 bases. In germline, CDR1 is MNHEY, CDR2 SVGEGT. Trimming took 2 bases from V and 6 from J; bases not matched to a gene: 3. This CDR3 contains 13 residues. The CDR3 reads CASSYRGPDGYTF. The CDR3 DNA is TGTGCCAGCAGTTACAGGGGGCCGGATGGCTACACCTTC.

This sequence joins TRBV3-1 (or the pseudogene TRBV3-2) and TRBJ2-2, with D hard to call. This CDR3 spans 18 amino acids. Trimming shortened V by 4 bases and J by 3 bases, and 21 bases separated the two germline ends. Germline V gives CDR1 LGHDT, CDR2 YNNKEL (reference sequence). The CDR3 DNA follows: TGTGCCAGCAGCCTTGCTCCATCTAGGAGCGAGGACACCGGGGAGCTGTTTTTT. Protein product: CASSLAPSRSEDTGELFF.

V and J are TRBV6-6 and TRBJ1-5; the D is unclear. V lost 2 bases and J lost 2, with 10 bases in between. The CDR3 is 15 amino acids. Germline V gene lookup returns CDR1 MNHNY and CDR2 SVGAGI (reference sequence). In nucleotides, the CDR3 is TGTGCCAGCAGTTACCCCGACACCGGCAATCAGCCCCAGCATTTT. Translating it yields CASSYPDTGNQPQHF.

This chain links TRBV6-5 with TRBJ1-3; D remains unclear. Trimming left V 0 bases short and J 0 bases short, with 9 bases between. Germline lookup yields CDR1 MNHEY and CDR2 SVGAGI. This CDR3 is 16 amino acids long. CDR3 residues: CASSYSAGDSGNTIYF. DNA of the CDR3: TGTGCCAGCAGTTACTCCGCCGGAGACTCTGGAAACACCATATATTTT.

This clone showed up just a few times. The chain combines TRBV5-1 with TRBJ1-2, with 9 bases aligning to TRBD1. The germline CDR1 and CDR2 sequences are SGHRS and YFSETQ. Trimming at V came to 4 bases and at J to 2 bases, leaving 3 bases not matched to a gene. This CDR3 has 14 residues. The CDR3 coding sequence is TGCGCCAGCAGCATGACAGGGGGAAACTATGGCTACACCTTC. It encodes CASSMTGGNYGYTF.

This chain links TRBV2 with TRBJ1-2; 8 positions agree with TRBD1. Germline V gene data show CDR1 as SNHLY and CDR2 as FYNNEI. Germline trimming cut 3 bases from V and 6 bases from J; bases unmatched to any gene: 9. The length of the CDR3 is 15 residues. For the CDR3, the DNA is TGTGCCAGCAGTGAGTCCGGCAGGGGGCGGGATGGCTACACCTTC. Residues: CASSESGRGRDGYTF.

The V gene is TRBV7-2, the J gene TRBJ2-1; TRBD2 matches 10 bases. The CDR3 has 15 amino acids. From germline, CDR1 is SGHTA and CDR2 FQGNSA. After removal of 5 bases from V and 8 bases from J, the junction contained 9 bases not matched to a gene. This chain's CDR3 is CASSLWSGGGDEQFF. The CDR3, as DNA: TGTGCCAGCAGCCTATGGAGCGGGGGGGGTGATGAGCAGTTCTTC. Drawing the rest from reference TRBV7-2 and TRBJ2-1, the complete variable domain is GAGVSQSPSNKVTEKGKDVELRCDPISGHTALYWYRQSLGQGLEFLIYFQGNSAPDKSGLPSDRFSAERTGGSVSTLTIQRTQQEDSAVYLCASSLWSGGGDEQFFGPGTRLTVL.

V is TRBV11-3 and J is TRBJ2-3; 11 nucleotides agree with TRBD2. CDR3 length: 17 residues. With 1 base clipped from V and 1 base from J, the junction kept 4 bases outside the gene matches. The V gene's germline CDR1 is SGHNT and CDR2 YENEEA. CDR3 region: CASSLGATSGGTDTQYF. In DNA form, the CDR3 reads TGTGCCAGCAGCTTAGGGGCGACTAGCGGGGGCACAGATACGCAGTATTTT.

This clone has more than one count but fewer than ten. The chain couples TRBV3-1 (or the pseudogene TRBV3-2) to TRBJ2-3; weak D call: TRBD2 (6 bases). CDR3 length: 13 residues. The V end lost 1 base, the J end lost 6 bases, and 8 bases lay between the germline ends. Germline V gene sequence: CDR1 LGHDT, CDR2 YNNKEL (reference sequence). This chain's CDR3 is CASSQGAGDTQYF. In nucleotides, the CDR3 is TGTGCCAGCAGCCAAGGGGCGGGGGATACGCAGTATTTT.

The chain carries TRBV7-2 and TRBJ2-7; 8 positions match TRBD1. This CDR3 is 15 amino acids long. Trimming at V came to 5 bases and at J to 1 base, leaving 7 bases not matched to a gene. The germline V gene has CDR1 SGHTA and CDR2 FQGNSA. CDR3 loop: CASSPRGLGSYEQYF. The CDR3 DNA follows: TGTGCCAGCAGCCCCAGGGGGCTTGGTTCCTACGAGCAGTACTTC.

The table lists this clone with a count of one. The chain combines TRBV20-1 with TRBJ2-4; D possibly corresponds to TRBD1 (6 bases). The ends were cut back, 3 bases at V and 10 bases at J, with 16 bases in the middle. The CDR3 is 13 amino acids. Looked up from germline, CDR1 is DFQATT and CDR2 is SNEGSKA (reference sequence). CDR3 nucleotide sequence: TGCAGTGCTAGTAGGCCACAGGGTATGATTCAGTACTTC. It specifies CSASRPQGMIQYF.

V is TRBV19 and J is TRBJ1-4; 8 bases match TRBD1. V lost 5 bases and J lost 6; bases outside the gene matches: 5. The CDR3 totals 14 residues. CDR1 and CDR2 (germline): LNHDA, SQIVND (reference sequence). In DNA form, the CDR3 reads TGTGCCAGTAGTTCCGACAGGGGACATGAAAAACTGTTTTTT. It encodes CASSSDRGHEKLFF.

The rearrangement links TRBV28 to TRBJ1-4, with D maybe TRBD1 (6 bases). The CDR3 has 13 amino acids. The germline gives CDR1 MDHEN, CDR2 SYDVKM. With 7 bases removed from V and 10 bases from J, the gap between germline ends came to 16 bases. Written as DNA, the CDR3 is TGTGCCAGCATCCCGGGGGGGGGCGGAAAACTGTTTTTT. Protein: CASIPGGGGKLFF.

The chain employs TRBV7-9 and TRBJ2-2, with D possibly being TRBD1 (5 bases). Per the germline V gene, CDR1 is SEHNR and CDR2 is FQNEAQ (reference sequence). The germline V and J ends were trimmed by 5 bases and 0 bases, with 16 bases remaining between them. This CDR3 comprises 17 residues. CDR3 in amino acids: CASSPDSLITNTGELFF. Here the CDR3 DNA reads TGTGCCAGCAGCCCAGACAGCCTAATAACGAACACCGGGGAGCTGTTTTTT.

This chain links TRBV11-2 with TRBJ1-6, with D possibly being TRBD1 (5 bases). The CDR3 spans 15 residues. The V gene lost 2 bases and the J gene lost 6 bases, with 11 bases spanning the gap. Germline CDR1 is SGHAT and CDR2 is FQNNGV. CDR3 nucleotide sequence: TGTGCCAGCAGCTTATCCCTCCAGGGTAATTCACCCCTCCACTTT. Amino acids: CASSLSLQGNSPLHF.

Regarding this clone: The same CDR3 arises from other DNA sequences in this sample as well. The CDR3 reads CASSLTVNTEAFF. The CDR3 DNA follows: TGTGCCAGCTCACTCACGGTGAACACTGAAGCTTTCTTT. This chain joins TRBV18 and TRBJ1-1; D gene ambiguous. Trimming removed 4 bases from V and 0 bases from J, with 6 bases in between. CDR3 length: 13 residues. Germline-derived CDR1 and CDR2 are KGHSH and LQKENI. Filled out from reference TRBV18 and TRBJ1-1, the complete variable domain reads NAGVMQNPRHLVRRRGQEARLRCSPMKGHSHVYWYRQLPEEGLKFMVYLQKENIIDESGMPKERFSAEFPKEGPSILRIQQVVRGDSAAYFCASSLTVNTEAFFGQGTRLTVV.